This T cell receptor beta chain was documented in a study of control samples from healthy donors and cancer patients. Profiling relied on immunoSEQ multiplex PCR, and the TCRdb table lists in-frame clones only, not all of them. The data hold 70,000 to 85,000 clones, with approximately 82% observed a single time. The clonotype originates from a man in his 60s with head and neck cancer. The sequencing sample was made of PBMCs.

CDR3 region: CASSPRYLGVYEQYF. In DNA form, the CDR3 reads TGTGCCAGCAGTCCCCGATATCTGGGAGTTTACGAGCAGTACTTC. The chain combines TRBV6-5 with TRBJ2-7, with a possible D match to TRBD2 (5 bases). V was pared by 5 bases and J by 4 bases, with 18 bases between. The germline V gene encodes CDR1 MNHEY and CDR2 SVGAGI. This CDR3 comprises 15 residues.